This T cell receptor beta chain was documented in a study of blood T cell repertoires in COVID-19. V was trimmed by 2 bases and J by 11 bases, leaving 14 bases between them. The germline V gene has CDR1 SGHTS and CDR2 YDEGEE. This CDR3 region has 13 residues. How the authors handled the data: Amplification with reference gene primers provided the estimates of nucleated cell counts. Data came from immunoSEQ multiplex PCR; TCRdb stores just in-frame clones and leaves some out. V and J calls and clone size follow that table, whereas D and trimming were derived from the DNA. Here the sample spans 95,000 to 150,000 clones, roughly four fifths being singletons.

The V and J genes are TRBV5-8 and TRBJ1-5, with unresolved D. The sample consisted of peripheral blood. This TCR was recovered from a man aged 25 to 45 with COVID-19, enrolled during active disease. DNA of the CDR3: TGTGCCAGCAGCTTAGAGGGCGACCGGACCCAGCATTTT. Translating gives CASSLEGDRTQHF.